This passage covers 17 T cell receptor beta chains from one sample sequenced in a study of cytotoxic CD8 clonotypes in ibrutinib-treated CLL. This table comes from immunoSEQ multiplex PCR, and its TCRdb copy is limited to in-frame clones, with some not included. The sample gives 150,000 or so clones, 65% to 85% of which show up once; approximately 7.6% is in the top ten. Sequenced material: PBMCs, taken after 36 months of ibrutinib treatment. All receptors come from a human donor with chronic lymphocytic leukemia.

This chain joins TRBV2 and TRBJ1-2; TRBD1 matches at 7 bases. The CDR3 sequence is 13 residues long. V lost 6 bases and J lost 4; bases outside the gene matches: 5. Germline V lookup: CDR1 SNHLY, CDR2 FYNNEI. The DNA of the CDR3 is TGTGCCAGCAGGAACAGGGGCGGCTATGGCTACACCTTC. This translates into CASRNRGGYGYTF.

The DNA for the CDR3 is TGTGCCAGCAGCTTAAACGGACCGTTGAACACTGAAGCTTTCTTT. It yields the protein CASSLNGPLNTEAFF. V and J are TRBV7-3 and TRBJ1-1, with unresolved D. Deletions cut 1 base from V and 0 bases from J, with 9 bases between. This CDR3 comprises 15 residues. Germline V gives CDR1 SGHTA, CDR2 FQGTGA.

The rearrangement uses TRBV7-2 and TRBJ2-7, with D unclear. The CDR3 runs to 15 residues. The ends were cut back, 1 base at V and 2 bases at J, with 12 bases in the middle. The germline gives CDR1 SGHTA, CDR2 FQGNSA. This CDR3 reads CASSLGVTSTYEQYF. In DNA, the CDR3 is TGTGCCAGCAGCTTAGGCGTCACCTCAACCTACGAGCAGTACTTC.

The CDR3 nucleotides read TGTGCCAGCAGTGAATCTCGGGCGGGAGGATTCTACAATGAGCAGTTCTTC. Protein product: CASSESRAGGFYNEQFF. The chain employs TRBV25-1 and TRBJ2-1, with 8 nucleotides matching TRBD2. Germline V gives CDR1 MGHDK, CDR2 SYGVNS. There are 17 residues in the CDR3. V lost 1 base to trimming and J lost 3 bases; unmatched junction nucleotides: 8.

The chain joins TRBV6-5 to TRBJ2-3; weak D call: TRBD1 (5 bases). Germline V gene data show CDR1 as MNHEY and CDR2 as SVGAGI. V shed 0 bases and J shed 6 bases, with 13 bases lying between them. The CDR3 spans 15 residues. CDR3 protein: CASSYSLGDWDTQYF. The CDR3 DNA is TGTGCCAGCAGTTACTCGCTAGGGGATTGGGATACGCAGTATTTT.

The CDR3 sequence: CAWKGRPNEKLFF. CDR3 bases: TGTGCCTGGAAGGGCAGGCCCAATGAAAAACTGTTTTTT. This chain links TRBV30 with TRBJ1-4, with no clear D. The V end lost 4 bases, the J end lost 5 bases, and 11 bases lay between the germline ends. The CDR3 has 13 amino acids. Germline loops: CDR1 GTSNPN, CDR2 SVGIG (reference sequence).

The CDR3 sequence is CASSLVSYNSPLHF. DNA of the CDR3: TGTGCCAGCAGCTTGGTTAGCTATAATTCACCCCTCCACTTT. This sequence joins TRBV5-6 and TRBJ1-6; D is undetermined. Between the trimmed V and J ends, which lost 0 bases and 3 bases, there was a span of 4 bases. Germline V gives CDR1 SGHDT, CDR2 YYEEEE. The CDR3 spans 14 residues.

This chain uses TRBV18 with TRBJ2-7; D gene ambiguous. V was clipped by 3 bases and J by 3 bases, with 15 bases between them. Germline V gives CDR1 KGHSH, CDR2 LQKENI. This CDR3 spans 15 amino acids. CDR3 sequence reads: CASSPRAMEFYEQYF. CDR3 DNA: TGTGCCAGCTCACCCCGGGCCATGGAGTTCTACGAGCAGTACTTC.

As regards this clone: Other nucleotide sequences from this sample produce the same CDR3. CDR3 nucleotide sequence: TGCGCCAGCAGCTTGGTGGCAGGCAATAATTCACCCCTCCACTTT. This sequence encodes CASSLVAGNNSPLHF. The chain carries TRBV5-1 and TRBJ1-6, with D hard to call. The germline V gene has CDR1 SGHRS and CDR2 YFSETQ. The germline V and J ends were trimmed by 0 bases and 5 bases, with 9 bases remaining between them. The CDR3 spans 15 residues.

This clone was seen only a few times. The chain uses TRBV13 and TRBJ1-1, with TRBD1 identical over 7 bases. The CDR3 runs 14 residues. V lost 5 bases to trimming and J lost 1 base; unmatched junction nucleotides: 4. Germline CDR1 reads PRHDT; CDR2 reads FYEKMQ (reference sequence). CDR3 amino acids: CASSERTGNTEAFF. CDR3 nucleotide sequence: TGTGCCAGCAGCGAGAGGACAGGGAACACTGAAGCTTTCTTT.

This clone came up once. The chain links TRBV15 to TRBJ1-2, with 8 bases fitting TRBD1. The CDR3 is made up of 15 amino acids. Germline CDR1 reads LNHNV; CDR2 reads YYDKDF (reference sequence). J was trimmed by 4 bases and V by 5 bases; bases with no gene match: 9. The DNA for the CDR3 is TGTGCCACCAGCGGCCCCCGGGACAGGCGCTATGGCTACACCTTC. Its protein product is CATSGPRDRRYGYTF.

This chain uses TRBV28 with TRBJ1-5; TRBD1 is a possible D gene (5 bases). V lost 6 bases and J 1 base, leaving 10 bases between the germline ends. CDR3 length: 14 amino acids. Germline V gene sequence: CDR1 MDHEN, CDR2 SYDVKM. Written as DNA, the CDR3 is TGTGCCAGCAGCCCCGGGGGAAGCAATCAGCCCCAGCATTTT. It is translated as CASSPGGSNQPQHF. Using reference TRBV28 and TRBJ1-5 for the parts outside the CDR3, the full variable domain is DVKVTQSSRYLVKRTGEKVFLECVQDMDHENMFWYRQDPGLGLRLIYFSYDVKMKEKGDIPEGYSVSREKKERFSLILESASTNQTSMYLCASSPGGSNQPQHFGDGTRLSIL.

The J gene is TRBJ2-1, the V gene TRBV11-1; possibly TRBD1 for D (6 bases). This CDR3 is built from 15 residues. CDR1 SGHAT and CDR2 FQDESV come from the germline V gene (reference sequence). The ends were cut back, 6 bases at V and 2 bases at J, with 14 bases in the middle. The CDR3 region is CASSGGGTAYNEQFF. For the CDR3, the DNA is TGTGCCAGCAGTGGGGGCGGAACCGCCTACAATGAGCAGTTCTTC.

The table lists this clone with a count of one. The chain couples TRBV9 to TRBJ1-5; 7 bases map to TRBD1. Germline CDR1 and CDR2: SGDLS and YYNGEE. The CDR3 has 13 amino acids. V lost 3 bases and J lost 4; bases outside the gene matches: 1. The CDR3 DNA sequence: TGTGCCAGCAGCGGACAGGGAAATCAGCCCCAGCATTTT. This sequence encodes CASSGQGNQPQHF.

The chain links TRBV6-5 to TRBJ2-7; no definite D call. Trimming removed 8 bases at V and 4 bases at J, with 15 bases between. CDR1 and CDR2 from the germline V gene are MNHEY and SVGAGI. The CDR3 runs 13 residues. The DNA for the CDR3 is TGTGCCAGCGTCGGTGGGATGGGATACGAGCAGTACTTC. It yields the protein CASVGGMGYEQYF.

This chain uses TRBV5-1 with TRBJ2-7; 13 bases fit TRBD2. CDR1 is SGHRS and CDR2 is YFSETQ in the germline V gene. The CDR3 sequence is 16 residues long. Germline trimming cut 0 bases from V and 5 bases from J; bases unmatched to any gene: 5. The CDR3, as DNA: TGCGCCAGCAGCTTGGTTGGGACTAGCGGGGTTAACGAGCAGTACTTC. It encodes CASSLVGTSGVNEQYF.

The chain links TRBV4-2 to TRBJ1-1; a possible D gene is TRBD1 (6 bases). Between the trimmed V and J ends, which lost 0 bases and 4 bases, there was a span of 12 bases. Germline-derived CDR1 and CDR2 are LGHNA and YNFKEQ. This CDR3 is 15 amino acids long. The CDR3 DNA follows: TGTGCCAGCAGCCAAGAAAGGGGGTCCGGCACTGAAGCTTTCTTT. This encodes CASSQERGSGTEAFF.